This passage covers 17 T cell receptor beta chains from one sample sequenced in a study of shared clonotypes between healthy human individuals. The protocol was immunoSEQ multiplex PCR, while the TCRdb copy is restricted to in-frame clones and leaves out a portion. The repertoire consists of more than 450,000 clones, with approximately 85% occurring once and the leading ten covering 10% to 15%. Sequenced sample: PBMCs. Receptors were obtained from a middle-aged woman in good health. Some clones in this sample may be carry-over from other donors' samples.

The chain joins TRBV10-3 to TRBJ2-1; maybe TRBD2 (6 bases). CDR1 and CDR2 (germline): ENHRY, SYGVKD. V was cut by 0 bases and J by 6 bases, with 24 bases left in between. The CDR3 extends over 19 amino acids. The CDR3 bases are TGTGCCATCAGTGAGTCGACTCGAGGGAGGCCTCCTGGGGGCAATGAGCAGTTCTTC. It codes for CAISESTRGRPPGGNEQFF.

This chain uses TRBV5-4 with TRBJ2-5, with D maybe TRBD2 (6 bases). The ends were cut back, 4 bases at V and 5 bases at J, with 21 bases in the middle. The CDR3 is 16 residues long. CDR1 SGHNT and CDR2 YYREEE come from the germline V gene (reference sequence). The CDR3 loop reads CASSPSSGGIGETQYF. DNA of the CDR3: TGTGCCAGCAGCCCCTCCTCGGGCGGGATTGGGGAGACCCAGTACTTC. Together with reference TRBV5-4 and TRBJ2-5, the CDR3 gives the full variable domain: ETGVTQSPTHLIKTRGQQVTLRCSSQSGHNTVSWYQQALGQGPQFIFQYYREEENGRGNFPPRFSGLQFPNYSSELNVNALELDDSALYLCASSPSSGGIGETQYFGPGTRLLVL.

The J gene is TRBJ2-3, the V gene TRBV6-1; TRBD2 is a possible D gene (6 bases). V was clipped by 7 bases and J by 4 bases, with 12 bases between them. CDR1 and CDR2 from the germline V gene are MNHNS and SASEGT. The CDR3 contains 13 residues. The CDR3 loop is CASNRERPDTQYF. CDR3 bases: TGTGCCAGCAACCGGGAGAGGCCAGATACGCAGTATTTT.

The chain carries TRBV14 and TRBJ2-3; no clear D gene. Between the trimmed V and J ends, which lost 0 bases and 9 bases, there was a span of 10 bases. CDR3 length: 13 residues. Per the germline V gene, CDR1 is SGHDN and CDR2 is FVKESK. The CDR3 nucleotides are TGTGCCAGCAGCCAAGACGTGACGAGGACGCAGTATTTT. Protein product: CASSQDVTRTQYF.

The table lists this clone with many counts. The chain has TRBV6-4 and TRBJ2-1, with a possible D match to TRBD1 (5 bases). This CDR3 is built from 15 residues. V dropped 0 bases and J dropped 6 bases, with 12 bases sitting between them. CDR1 MRHNA and CDR2 SNTAGT come from the germline V gene. The CDR3: CASSDSTQGSNEQFF. CDR3 coding DNA: TGTGCCAGCAGTGACTCGACCCAGGGTTCCAATGAGCAGTTCTTC.

The chain recombines TRBV10-3 with TRBJ2-1, with TRBD1 as a possible D gene (5 bases). V dropped 2 bases and J dropped 8 bases, with 13 bases sitting between them. In germline, CDR1 is ENHRY, CDR2 SYGVKD. The CDR3 is 14 residues long. The CDR3 DNA reads TGTGCCATCAGTGAGGCAGGGTTGGTCGATGAGCAGTTCTTC. This gives the protein CAISEAGLVDEQFF.

This clone was recorded a few times. The chain uses TRBV2 and TRBJ2-3; D possibly matches TRBD1 or TRBD2 (5 bases each). Germline V gives CDR1 SNHLY, CDR2 FYNNEI. Trimming took off 3 bases at V and 4 bases at J, with 17 bases between the two ends. CDR3 length: 16 amino acids. The CDR3 nucleotides read TGTGCCAGCAGTGAGATGGGACGAGAAGGGGCAGATACGCAGTATTTT. Amino acids: CASSEMGREGADTQYF.

The genes are TRBV28 and TRBJ2-1, with 10 bases lining up with TRBD2. The germline V gene has CDR1 MDHEN and CDR2 SYDVKM. The CDR3 extends over 18 amino acids. The junction had 11 bases not matched to a gene; V was cut back by 5 bases and J by 1 base. The CDR3 DNA reads as TGTGCCAGCAGTCCCCCCCTAGCGGGAGTTAGTTCCTACAATGAGCAGTTCTTC. This codes for CASSPPLAGVSSYNEQFF. Complete variable domain (other parts from reference TRBV28 and TRBJ2-1): DVKVTQSSRYLVKRTGEKVFLECVQDMDHENMFWYRQDPGLGLRLIYFSYDVKMKEKGDIPEGYSVSREKKERFSLILESASTNQTSMYLCASSPPLAGVSSYNEQFFGPGTRLTVL.

V is TRBV29-1 and J is TRBJ2-7, with TRBD2 matching over 11 bases. Germline V gene data show CDR1 as SQVTM and CDR2 as ANQGSEA. Trimming removed 1 base from V and 3 bases from J; junction bases left unmatched: 17. This CDR3 is 19 amino acids long. CDR3 loop: CSVEGVVSGRAGERYEQYF. CDR3 nucleotides: TGCAGCGTTGAAGGGGTGGTTAGCGGGAGGGCCGGGGAGCGCTACGAGCAGTACTTC.

The V and J genes are TRBV2 and TRBJ1-5; a possible D gene is TRBD1 (6 bases). V was cut by 5 bases and J by 3 bases, with 14 bases left in between. Germline CDR1 SNHLY, CDR2 FYNNEI. The CDR3 runs to 15 residues. The CDR3 here is CASSPMQGSNQPQHF. CDR3 nucleotides: TGTGCCAGCAGTCCCATGCAGGGGTCCAATCAGCCCCAGCATTTT.

This clone was observed once. This chain uses TRBV14 with TRBJ2-7, with D maybe TRBD2 (5 bases). CDR3 length: 14 amino acids. Trimming took 2 bases from V and 5 from J, leaving 13 bases between them. The germline gives CDR1 SGHDN, CDR2 FVKESK. This CDR3 is CASSQLWGSDEQYF. The CDR3 DNA reads as TGTGCCAGCAGCCAATTGTGGGGTAGCGACGAGCAGTACTTC.

The chain uses TRBV21-1 and TRBJ1-1; the table assigns TRBD1, which was not confirmed against the DNA. TRBV21-1 is termed a pseudogene. CDR3 length equals 17 residues. In DNA form, the CDR3 reads TGTGCCAGCAGCAGGGGTGCCAGGCCGGACAGGGTGGCTGAAGCTTTCTTT. Encoded protein: CASSRGARPDRVAEAFF.

The V call is TRBV5-4, the J call TRBJ2-6; D unresolved. Germline CDR1 and CDR2: SGHNT and YYREEE (reference sequence). V was trimmed by 0 bases and J by 0 bases, leaving 7 bases between them. This CDR3 is built from 16 residues. The CDR3 loop is CASSLAVGSGANVLTF. In nucleotides, the CDR3 is TGTGCCAGCAGCTTGGCGGTTGGCTCTGGGGCCAACGTCCTGACTTTC. Drawing the rest from reference TRBV5-4 and TRBJ2-6, the complete variable domain is ETGVTQSPTHLIKTRGQQVTLRCSSQSGHNTVSWYQQALGQGPQFIFQYYREEENGRGNFPPRFSGLQFPNYSSELNVNALELDDSALYLCASSLAVGSGANVLTFGAGSRLTVL.

The chain recombines TRBV18 with TRBJ2-7; D unclear. The CDR3 runs 14 residues. Per the germline V gene, CDR1 is KGHSH and CDR2 is LQKENI. Trimming took off 3 bases at V and 6 bases at J, with 15 bases between the two ends. CDR3 amino acids: CASSPEGTFSEQYF. CDR3 coding DNA: TGTGCCAGCTCACCGGAAGGAACATTCTCCGAGCAGTACTTC.

The chain joins TRBV28 to TRBJ2-3, with D perhaps matching TRBD1 (5 bases). Germline V lookup: CDR1 MDHEN, CDR2 SYDVKM. V was cut by 5 bases and J by 2 bases, with 14 bases left in between. CDR3 length: 15 residues. The CDR3, as DNA: TGTGCCAGCAGTCGCACACAGGACGTCACAGATACGCAGTATTTT. It yields the protein CASSRTQDVTDTQYF. The full variable domain, with the rest looked up from reference TRBV28 and TRBJ2-3, is DVKVTQSSRYLVKRTGEKVFLECVQDMDHENMFWYRQDPGLGLRLIYFSYDVKMKEKGDIPEGYSVSREKKERFSLILESASTNQTSMYLCASSRTQDVTDTQYFGPGTRLTVL.

A few counts support this clone. J is TRBJ2-2 and V is TRBV4-2; D may be TRBD1 or TRBD2 (6 bases each). The germline CDR1 and CDR2 sequences are LGHNA and YNFKEQ. The CDR3 loop spans 18 amino acids. The V and J ends lost 0 bases and 5 bases respectively, with 19 bases between them. CDR3 nucleotide sequence: TGTGCCAGCAGCCAAGAAAGTCTGTCCGAGGGGGGAACCGGGGAGCTGTTTTTT. This sequence encodes CASSQESLSEGGTGELFF.

This chain links TRBV5-1 with TRBJ1-1; TRBD1 agrees at 7 bases. There are 16 residues in the CDR3. V gave up 8 bases and J gave up 0 bases; unmatched junction bases: 13. The germline V gene encodes CDR1 SGHRS and CDR2 YFSETQ. The CDR3 sequence is CASQTGTDVMNTEAFF. CDR3 DNA: TGCGCCAGTCAAACCGGGACAGACGTTATGAACACTGAAGCTTTCTTT.